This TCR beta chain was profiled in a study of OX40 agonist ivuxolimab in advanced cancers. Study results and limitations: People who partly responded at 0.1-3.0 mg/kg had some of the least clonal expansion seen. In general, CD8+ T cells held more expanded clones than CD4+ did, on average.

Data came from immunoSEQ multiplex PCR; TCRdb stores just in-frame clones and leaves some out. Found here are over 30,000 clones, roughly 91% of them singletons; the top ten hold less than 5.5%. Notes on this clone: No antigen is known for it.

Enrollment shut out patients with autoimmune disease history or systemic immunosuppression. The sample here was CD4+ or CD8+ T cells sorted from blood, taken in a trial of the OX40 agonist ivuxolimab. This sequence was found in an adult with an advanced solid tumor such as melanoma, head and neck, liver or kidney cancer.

As DNA, the CDR3 is TGCGCCAGCAGCCAAGAAATAGGCCAGGGGAAAAACATTCAGTACTTC. Translation: CASSQEIGQGKNIQYF. The rearrangement joins TRBV4-1 to TRBJ2-4; tentatively, D is TRBD1 (6 bases). The CDR3 covers 16 residues. V was pared by 0 bases and J by 4 bases, with 13 bases between. The germline V gene encodes CDR1 MGHRA and CDR2 YSYEKL.